The next 25 T cell receptor beta chains were all read from a single sample in a study of CD8+ T cells in alopecia areata. Following extraction, RNA underwent reverse transcription to cDNA, which served as the sequencing template. Assay used: immunoSEQ multiplex PCR; TCRdb lists only in-frame clones, some missing. The profile shows 200,000 to 250,000 clones, around three fifths of them singletons. Documented treatment: oral pan-JAK inhibitor, 5-10 mg twice daily. Sample: CD4+ T cells sorted from blood, taken at week 4, from a patient treated with tofacitinib. Receptors were obtained from a human donor with alopecia areata.

In its sample, this clone was seen a few times. This sequence joins TRBV19 and TRBJ2-7; 8 nucleotides align to TRBD1. The germline gives CDR1 LNHDA, CDR2 SQIVND (reference sequence). CDR3 length equals 12 residues. V shed 6 bases and J 5 bases; nucleotides not matched to a gene: 3. The CDR3 DNA is TGTGCCAGTAGCCCGACAGGGGACGAGCAGTACTTC. This gives the protein CASSPTGDEQYF.

The chain joins TRBV18 to TRBJ2-7, with TRBD1 matching over 8 bases. CDR1 and CDR2 from the germline V gene are KGHSH and LQKENI. CDR3 length: 14 residues. The ends lost 4 bases at V and 1 base at J; junction bases unmatched: 3. CDR3 nucleotide sequence: TGTGCCAGCTCACTGGGACAGGCGTCCTACGAGCAGTACTTC. It specifies CASSLGQASYEQYF.

The rearrangement joins TRBV29-1 to TRBJ1-1, with D unresolved. The CDR3 contains 12 residues. Germline V lookup: CDR1 SQVTM, CDR2 ANQGSEA. Trimming removed 6 bases at V and 3 bases at J, with 11 bases between. CDR3: CSVGDTYTEAFF. CDR3 DNA: TGCAGCGTAGGAGACACTTACACTGAAGCTTTCTTT.

This chain links TRBV2 with TRBJ2-5, with no clear D. V lost 4 bases and J 2 bases, leaving 8 bases between the germline ends. The CDR3 is 13 amino acids. Germline loops: CDR1 SNHLY, CDR2 FYNNEI. The CDR3 DNA reads TGTGCCAGCAGTGGAGATCGACAAGAGACCCAGTACTTC. Translation: CASSGDRQETQYF.

In this sample, this clone turned up a few times. This sequence joins TRBV29-1 and TRBJ2-7, with 9 bases identical to TRBD1. The length of the CDR3 is 12 residues. The J segment lost 3 bases and the V segment lost 6 bases, leaving 3 bases of the junction unmatched. Germline-derived CDR1 and CDR2 are SQVTM and ANQGSEA. CDR3 in amino acids: CSVGDRVYEQYF. The CDR3 DNA reads as TGCAGCGTCGGGGACAGGGTCTACGAGCAGTACTTC.

This chain connects TRBV29-1 to TRBJ2-7, with TRBD1 as a possible D gene (5 bases). CDR3 size: 12 residues. Germline CDR1 SQVTM, CDR2 ANQGSEA. The V gene lost 4 bases and the J gene lost 2 bases, with 9 bases spanning the gap. Here the CDR3 DNA reads TGCAGCGTTGGACAGCCCACCTACGAGCAGTACTTC. Its translation is CSVGQPTYEQYF.

V usage is TRBV30 and J usage is TRBJ1-2; D call uncertain. CDR3 length: 12 residues. With 4 bases removed from V and 8 bases from J, the gap between germline ends came to 14 bases. The germline gives CDR1 GTSNPN, CDR2 SVGIG (reference sequence). CDR3 nucleotides: TGTGCCTGGAACAGCCGTTTCGGAGGCTACACCTTC. Translation gives CAWNSRFGGYTF.

This clone has just one count. The sample has other DNA sequences that encode this CDR3 too. The chain carries TRBV25-1 and TRBJ1-5, with D unclear. The CDR3 is 12 residues long. Germline CDR1 and CDR2: MGHDK and SYGVNS. The ends were cut back, 6 bases at V and 2 bases at J, with 5 bases in the middle. CDR3 DNA: TGTGCCAGCAGGTCGGGCAATCAGCCCCAGCATTTT. This codes for CASRSGNQPQHF.

The table lists this clone with a few counts. The genes are TRBV10-3 and TRBJ1-2; D unresolved. From germline, CDR1 is ENHRY and CDR2 SYGVKD. Between the trimmed V and J ends, which lost 3 bases and 0 bases, there was a span of 11 bases. CDR3 length equals 15 residues. The CDR3 sequence: CAISDYLEPNYGYTF. CDR3 DNA: TGTGCCATCAGTGATTATCTTGAGCCTAACTATGGCTACACCTTC.

V gene TRBV27 combines with J gene TRBJ1-4, with 7 bases lining up with TRBD1. J gave up 8 bases and V 5 bases, and 11 bases lay outside the gene matches. CDR1 is MNHEY, CDR2 SMNVEV, per germline (reference sequence). This CDR3 spans 15 amino acids. CDR3 nucleotides: TGTGCCAGCAGTGCCGACAGGGAGGTGCGAGAAAAACTGTTTTTT. Its translation is CASSADREVREKLFF.

This clone has more than one count but fewer than ten. J is TRBJ2-2 and V is TRBV14; tentatively, D is TRBD1 (5 bases). Between the trimmed V and J ends, which lost 2 bases and 0 bases, there was a span of 7 bases. Germline V gene data show CDR1 as SGHDN and CDR2 as FVKESK. CDR3 length: 15 amino acids. CDR3 bases: TGTGCCAGCAGCCAAAGGGGCCCGAACACCGGGGAGCTGTTTTTT. Protein: CASSQRGPNTGELFF. The entire variable domain, with the rest obtained from reference TRBV14 and TRBJ2-2, is as follows: EAGVTQFPSHSVIEKGQTVTLRCDPISGHDNLYWYRRVMGKEIKFLLHFVKESKQDESGMPNNRFLAERTGGTYSTLKVQPAELEDSGVYFCASSQRGPNTGELFFGEGSRLTVL.

J is TRBJ2-7 and V is TRBV5-6; TRBD1 might be the D (6 bases). The CDR3 is 14 residues long. Trimming removed 4 bases from V and 5 bases from J, with 16 bases in between. Germline CDR1 reads SGHDT; CDR2 reads YYEEEE. CDR3 loop: CASSMIYREHEQYF. CDR3 bases: TGTGCCAGCAGCATGATTTACAGGGAGCACGAGCAGTACTTC. Using reference TRBV5-6 and TRBJ2-7 for the parts outside the CDR3, the full variable domain is DAGVTQSPTHLIKTRGQQVTLRCSPKSGHDTVSWYQQALGQGPQFIFQYYEEEERQRGNFPDRFSGHQFPNYSSELNVNALLLGDSALYLCASSMIYREHEQYFGPGTRLTVT.

The rearrangement joins TRBV29-1 to TRBJ2-7, with 8 bases matching TRBD1. The CDR3 runs 12 residues. The trim removed 2 bases at V and 5 bases at J, leaving 2 bases unmatched. From germline, CDR1 is SQVTM and CDR2 ANQGSEA. CDR3 nucleotides: TGCAGCGTTGAACAGGGGGCCAACGAGCAGTACTTC. It codes for CSVEQGANEQYF.

The chain is built from TRBV7-2 and TRBJ1-4; 7 nucleotides match TRBD1. V lost 0 bases and J lost 3; bases outside the gene matches: 7. The V gene's germline CDR1 is SGHTA and CDR2 FQGNSA. This CDR3 has 17 residues. The chain's CDR3 is CASSLATGTLANEKLFF. The DNA for the CDR3 is TGTGCCAGCAGCTTAGCGACAGGGACATTGGCTAATGAAAAACTGTTTTTT.

This chain connects TRBV30 to TRBJ1-5, with D perhaps matching TRBD1 (5 bases). There are 13 residues in the CDR3. The germline V and J ends were trimmed by 3 bases and 7 bases, with 13 bases remaining between them. CDR1 is GTSNPN and CDR2 is SVGIG in the germline V gene (reference sequence). Here the CDR3 DNA reads TGTGCCTGGAGAGCGACAGCCAACCAGCCCCAGCATTTT. The encoded protein is CAWRATANQPQHF.

This clone showed up just a few times. The genes are TRBV7-9 and TRBJ2-7, with 12 positions matching TRBD1. V shed 2 bases, J shed 2 bases, and the junction held 10 bases outside the gene matches. CDR1 is SEHNR, CDR2 FQNEAQ, per germline (reference sequence). The CDR3 sequence is 18 residues long. CDR3: CASSLYQGQGATAYEQYF. The CDR3 DNA follows: TGTGCCAGCAGCTTATATCAGGGACAGGGGGCTACCGCCTACGAGCAGTACTTC.

CDR3 coding DNA: TGCAGCGTTGGGGGGCTCGGTCAGCCCCAGCATTTT. Protein: CSVGGLGQPQHF. The chain joins TRBV29-1 to TRBJ1-5; maybe TRBD1 (6 bases). This CDR3 has 12 amino acids. The V end lost 4 bases, the J end lost 6 bases, and 10 bases lay between the germline ends. The V gene's germline CDR1 is SQVTM and CDR2 ANQGSEA. Supplemented by reference TRBV29-1 and TRBJ1-5, the full variable domain reads SAVISQKPSRDICQRGTSLTIQCQVDSQVTMMFWYRQQPGQSLTLIATANQGSEATYESGFVIDKFPISRPNLTFSTLTVSNMSPEDSSIYLCSVGGLGQPQHFGDGTRLSIL.

The chain is built from TRBV29-1 and TRBJ2-1; no reliable D call. Per germline, CDR1 SQVTM and CDR2 ANQGSEA. CDR3 length: 10 amino acids. The germline V and J ends were trimmed by 4 bases and 9 bases, with 7 bases remaining between them. CDR3 protein: CSVGHSEQFF. The CDR3 DNA is TGCAGCGTTGGGCACAGTGAGCAGTTCTTC.

The J gene is TRBJ1-2, the V gene TRBV6-1; D gene uncertain. This CDR3 is 14 amino acids long. Trimming pared 1 base from V and 7 bases from J, leaving 13 bases between. Germline V CDR1 and CDR2: MNHNS, SASEGT. CDR3: CASSEDRVRTGYTF. The DNA for the CDR3 is TGTGCCAGCAGTGAAGATCGGGTCCGAACTGGCTACACCTTC.

The rearrangement joins TRBV6-5 to TRBJ2-1; maybe TRBD2 (7 bases). Germline V gene sequence: CDR1 MNHEY, CDR2 SVGAGI. V lost 6 bases and J 3 bases, leaving 15 bases between the germline ends. CDR3 size: 15 residues. Written as DNA, the CDR3 is TGTGCCAGCAGAAACTCGGGGGGCAACTACAATGAGCAGTTCTTC. It codes for CASRNSGGNYNEQFF.

In its sample, this clone was seen once. The V and J genes are TRBV30 and TRBJ1-1; 8 bases align to TRBD1. V lost 4 bases, J lost 1 base, and 8 bases stayed unmatched. Germline V gene data show CDR1 as GTSNPN and CDR2 as SVGIG (reference sequence). The CDR3 loop spans 15 amino acids. DNA for the CDR3: TGTGCCTGGACCCCGATAGGACAGGGGAACACTGAAGCTTTCTTT. It yields the protein CAWTPIGQGNTEAFF.

About this clone: A much larger clone differs from this one at a single base, so this may be a read error. The chain recombines TRBV5-6 with TRBJ2-2; D gene ambiguous. CDR3 length equals 13 residues. V lost 4 bases, J lost 4 bases, and 8 bases lay in between. Looked up from germline, CDR1 is SGHDT and CDR2 is YYEEEE. This CDR3 reads CASSIVVTGELFF. In DNA form, the CDR3 reads TGTGCCAGCAGCATAGTAGTCACCGGGGAGCTGTTTTTT.

This clone counts as medium-sized (0.01 to 0.1%). The V call is TRBV2, the J call TRBJ1-2, with D maybe TRBD1 (5 bases). CDR3 length: 12 amino acids. V lost 6 bases, J lost 7 bases, and 12 bases lay in between. CDR1 SNHLY and CDR2 FYNNEI come from the germline V gene. The CDR3 loop reads CASRRGGSGYTF. DNA for the CDR3: TGTGCCAGCAGGAGGGGAGGGAGTGGCTACACCTTC.

The V and J genes are TRBV6-5 and TRBJ1-2, with D perhaps matching TRBD1 (6 bases). The V end was cut by 2 bases, the J end by 4 bases, with 14 bases between. The V gene's germline CDR1 is MNHEY and CDR2 SVGAGI. The CDR3 sequence is 15 residues long. CDR3 coding DNA: TGTGCCAGCAGTTACACAGTTGGGGGCGCCTATGGCTACACCTTC. This encodes CASSYTVGGAYGYTF.

This clone was observed a few times. The V call is TRBV9, the J call TRBJ2-7; possible D gene TRBD2, 5 bases. The CDR3 is 14 amino acids. V gave up 3 bases and J gave up 2 bases, with 12 bases separating them. Germline values: CDR1 SGDLS, CDR2 YYNGEE. CDR3 region: CASSADSRPYEQYF. CDR3 nucleotides: TGTGCCAGCAGCGCGGACTCAAGGCCCTACGAGCAGTACTTC.